What follows are 32 T cell receptor beta chains derived from one specimen sequenced in a study of T cell repertoires in cytomegalovirus infection. Each CDR3 protein gets one entry after TCRdb re-called the reads with MiXCR. The sample lists 680,000 or so distinct CDR3 sequences, 33% occurring once. These receptors' antigens are unknown. Material: cultured PBMCs, obtained from culture after CMV antigen stimulation. The receptors here all came from a human donor in good health (CMV status not recorded). Some clones in this sample may be carry-over from other donors' samples.

The V and J genes are TRBV11-3 and TRBJ2-3; D tentatively reads TRBD1 or TRBD2 (5 bases each). This CDR3 has 15 amino acids. Trimming shortened V by 5 bases and J by 2 bases, and 14 bases separated the two germline ends. CDR1 and CDR2 (germline): SGHNT, YENEEA. The CDR3 loop is CASSAERGTTDTQYF. CDR3 in DNA: TGTGCCAGCAGCGCTGAGAGGGGTACCACAGATACGCAGTATTTT. Looking up the rest from reference TRBV11-3 and TRBJ2-3 gives the full variable domain: EAGVVQSPRYKIIEKKQPVAFWCNPISGHNTLYWYLQNLGQGPELLIRYENEEAVDDSQLPKDRFSAERLKGVDSTLKIQPAELGDSAVYLCASSAERGTTDTQYFGPGTRLTVL.

Only one count was recorded for this clonotype. The J gene is TRBJ1-6, the V gene TRBV20-1; D unresolved. The germline CDR1 and CDR2 sequences are DFQATT and SNEGSKA (reference sequence). This CDR3 has 11 residues. The V end lost 3 bases, the J end lost 8 bases, and 5 bases lay between the germline ends. CDR3 DNA sequence: TGCAGTGCTAGTAGGGATTCACCCCTCCACTTT. This sequence encodes CSASRDSPLHF.

This clonotype was seen a single time. This sequence joins TRBV20-1 and TRBJ2-4, with D possibly matching TRBD1 (6 bases). Germline CDR1 reads DFQATT; CDR2 reads SNEGSKA (reference sequence). V was pared by 6 bases and J by 3 bases, with 15 bases between. CDR3 size: 14 residues. The CDR3 is CSAPRTDVKNIQYF. CDR3 sequence (DNA): TGCAGTGCGCCGAGGACAGACGTCAAAAACATTCAGTACTTC.

Ten or more counts support this clonotype. The V call is TRBV7-9, the J call TRBJ2-1; 10 positions agree with TRBD2. CDR1 and CDR2 from the germline V gene are SEHNR and FQNEAQ (reference sequence). This CDR3 has 18 residues. Losses at the gene ends were 1 base for V and 2 bases for J; bases not matched to a gene: 8. The CDR3 DNA is TGTGCCAGCAGCTTAGTAGTGCGGCTAGCGGGGGCCTACAATGAGCAGTTCTTC. This codes for CASSLVVRLAGAYNEQFF.

V gene TRBV12-3 or TRBV12-4 combines with J gene TRBJ2-2, with D maybe TRBD2 (5 bases). V dropped 10 bases and J dropped 5 bases, with 17 bases sitting between them. There are 14 residues in the CDR3. Here the CDR3 DNA reads TGTGCCACCCTCGGTGCGGGTCCAACCGGGGAGCTGTTTTTT. Translating it yields CATLGAGPTGELFF.

This chain links TRBV20-1 with TRBJ1-1; 8 bases line up with TRBD1. CDR1 is DFQATT and CDR2 is SNEGSKA in the germline V gene (reference sequence). The V gene end was trimmed by 1 base and the J gene end by 3 bases; junction bases not matched to a gene: 7. The CDR3 runs to 15 residues. The CDR3 loop is CSARAGGPTDTEAFF. The CDR3 DNA is TGCAGTGCTAGAGCAGGGGGCCCAACGGACACTGAAGCTTTCTTT.

The chain recombines TRBV6-2 or TRBV6-3 with TRBJ2-3; TRBD2 agrees at 8 bases. CDR3 length: 17 amino acids. Germline V lookup: CDR1 MNHEY, CDR2 SVGEGT. Losses at the gene ends were 0 bases for V and 3 bases for J; bases not matched to a gene: 8. The CDR3 DNA follows: TGTGCCAGCAGTTACTCGTCCCTAAGCGGGAGAACAGATACGCAGTATTTT. It is translated as CASSYSSLSGRTDTQYF.

The rearrangement links TRBV11-2 to TRBJ2-7, with D possibly being TRBD2 (6 bases). CDR3 length: 15 amino acids. Trimming took 0 bases from V and 2 from J, leaving 11 bases between them. CDR1 SGHAT and CDR2 FQNNGV come from the germline V gene. The CDR3, as DNA: TGTGCCAGCAGCTTAGAAGGAGGGATCACCTACGAGCAGTACTTC. Protein: CASSLEGGITYEQYF.

This clonotype was picked up a small number of times. This chain connects TRBV7-9 to TRBJ1-2, with 7 bases that match TRBD1. Trimming removed 1 base from V and 4 bases from J; junction bases left unmatched: 9. There are 16 residues in the CDR3. Germline V CDR1 and CDR2: SEHNR, FQNEAQ (reference sequence). This CDR3 reads CASSLGVEGGGYGYTF. The CDR3, as DNA: TGTGCCAGCAGCTTAGGAGTAGAAGGGGGCGGCTATGGCTACACCTTC.

The rearrangement links TRBV28 to TRBJ2-5; TRBD1 aligns across 8 bases. The V gene's germline CDR1 is MDHEN and CDR2 SYDVKM. The CDR3 runs 14 residues. After removal of 10 bases from V and 4 bases from J, the junction contained 11 bases not matched to a gene. This chain's CDR3 is CAITPSDRVETQYF. The CDR3 nucleotides are TGTGCCATCACTCCCTCGGACAGGGTAGAGACCCAGTACTTC.

The rearrangement joins TRBV18 to TRBJ1-1; 7 bases fit TRBD1. The CDR3 totals 15 residues. The germline CDR1 and CDR2 sequences are KGHSH and LQKENI. J was trimmed by 1 base and V by 4 bases; bases with no gene match: 6. This chain's CDR3 is CASSRNTGENTEAFF. The DNA of the CDR3 is TGTGCCAGCTCACGCAATACAGGGGAGAACACTGAAGCTTTCTTT.

This rearrangement joins TRBV10-2 to TRBJ2-7; TRBD2 matches 7 bases. The J segment lost 2 bases and the V segment lost 6 bases, leaving 7 bases of the junction unmatched. The V gene's germline CDR1 is WSHSY and CDR2 SAAADI. The CDR3 contains 14 residues. CDR3 DNA sequence: TGCGCCAGCAGGACTTCTAGCGGACCCTACGAGCAGTACTTC. This gives the protein CASRTSSGPYEQYF.

This clonotype has just one count. The CDR3 nucleotides read TGCAGCGTGCAGGGGGCCCGAGGGACCCCAGATACGCAGTATTTT. Its translation is CSVQGARGTPDTQYF. V is TRBV29-1 and J is TRBJ2-3, with TRBD1 identical over 8 bases. J lost 4 bases, V lost 6 bases, and 12 bases had no gene match. Looked up from germline, CDR1 is SQVTM and CDR2 is ANQGSEA. This CDR3 comprises 15 residues.

For the CDR3, the DNA is TGTGCCAGCAGCCCCGGAGGGGACGGGACCCAGTACTTC. It is translated as CASSPGGDGTQYF. The chain employs TRBV7-6 and TRBJ2-5, with D possibly being TRBD2 (6 bases). The V end was cut by 5 bases, the J end by 7 bases, with 14 bases between. There are 13 residues in the CDR3. The germline V gene encodes CDR1 SGHVS and CDR2 FNYEAQ.

The V and J genes are TRBV9 and TRBJ1-2; possibly TRBD1 for D (5 bases). The germline V and J ends were trimmed by 0 bases and 4 bases, with 13 bases remaining between them. The CDR3 is 15 residues long. The germline CDR1 and CDR2 sequences are SGDLS and YYNGEE. CDR3 residues: CASSVEGPPGYGYTF. The CDR3 DNA follows: TGTGCCAGCAGCGTAGAGGGACCTCCTGGCTATGGCTACACCTTC.

This clonotype has more than one count but fewer than ten. This chain connects TRBV7-9 to TRBJ2-1; TRBD2 matches at 7 bases. Germline CDR1 is SEHNR and CDR2 is FQNEAQ (reference sequence). The CDR3 has 16 residues. Trimming cost V 8 bases and J 2 bases; bases outside gene matches: 12. CDR3 nucleotides: TGTGCCAGCGGCAAAGGAGTAACTAGCGCCTACAATGAGCAGTTCTTC. Translation: CASGKGVTSAYNEQFF.

This clonotype has more than one count but fewer than ten. This chain links TRBV4-3 with TRBJ2-5; D gene uncertain. Looked up from germline, CDR1 is LGHNA and CDR2 is YSLEER. Trimming removed 0 bases at V and 2 bases at J, with 10 bases between. This CDR3 contains 15 residues. The CDR3 bases are TGCGCCAGCAGCCAAGATCCGGATAAGCAAGAGACCCAGTACTTC. This gives the protein CASSQDPDKQETQYF.

This clonotype was seen only a few times. The chain employs TRBV7-2 and TRBJ2-7; 10 nucleotides line up with TRBD2. There are 14 residues in the CDR3. The germline gives CDR1 SGHTA, CDR2 FQGNSA. The junction had 4 bases not matched to a gene; V was cut back by 5 bases and J by 3 bases. The CDR3 nucleotides are TGTGCCAGCAGCGTCGGACTAGCGGTCTACGAGCAGTACTTC. This encodes CASSVGLAVYEQYF.

This rearrangement joins TRBV19 to TRBJ2-2; 7 bases align to TRBD2. The germline V gene encodes CDR1 LNHDA and CDR2 SQIVND (reference sequence). Losses at the gene ends were 10 bases for V and 0 bases for J; bases not matched to a gene: 20. The CDR3 is 19 amino acids. In DNA, the CDR3 is TGTGCCACCTCACCAGGCGCCTTATTACTAGCGACGAACACCGGGGAGCTGTTTTTT. Its protein is CATSPGALLLATNTGELFF. Filled out from reference TRBV19 and TRBJ2-2, the complete variable domain reads DGGITQSPKYLFRKEGQNVTLSCEQNLNHDAMYWYRQDPGQGLRLIYYSQIVNDFQKGDIAEGYSVSREKKESFPLTVTSAQKNPTAFYLCATSPGALLLATNTGELFFGEGSRLTVL.

The chain has TRBV6-1 and TRBJ2-3, with 13 bases that match TRBD2. The germline gives CDR1 MNHNS, CDR2 SASEGT. The CDR3 is 15 residues long. J gave up 4 bases and V 4 bases, and 2 bases lay outside the gene matches. CDR3 DNA sequence: TGTGCCAGCAGTGGGACTAGCGGGAGTTCAGATACGCAGTATTTT. Its translation: CASSGTSGSSDTQYF.

This clonotype was counted many times. The V gene is TRBV7-2, the J gene TRBJ2-7, with 10 bases identical to TRBD2. Unmatched junction bases numbered 10, after V lost 3 bases and J lost 5 bases. CDR3 length: 16 amino acids. Germline V CDR1 and CDR2: SGHTA, FQGNSA. CDR3 loop: CASSFMASGGLDEQYF. DNA of the CDR3: TGTGCCAGCAGCTTTATGGCTAGCGGGGGTTTAGACGAGCAGTACTTC.

The chain joins TRBV20-1 to TRBJ2-7; 8 nucleotides agree with TRBD1. This CDR3 comprises 14 residues. The germline CDR1 and CDR2 sequences are DFQATT and SNEGSKA (reference sequence). The J segment lost 0 bases and the V segment lost 5 bases, leaving 6 bases of the junction unmatched. DNA for the CDR3: TGCAGTGCTGCAGGGGGCTCGAGCTCCTACGAGCAGTACTTC. It codes for CSAAGGSSSYEQYF.

This clonotype was seen ten or more times. The CDR3 loop reads CASSLGGLAGKGEQFF. CDR3 DNA: TGTGCCAGCAGCTTAGGAGGACTAGCGGGAAAAGGTGAGCAGTTCTTC. This chain joins TRBV7-8 and TRBJ2-1; 12 nucleotides match TRBD2. This CDR3 is built from 16 residues. Germline V gives CDR1 SGHVS, CDR2 FQNEAQ. With V trimmed by 1 base and J by 9 bases, 7 bases remained unmatched.

J is TRBJ1-2 and V is TRBV19, with 7 bases fitting TRBD1. CDR1 is LNHDA, CDR2 SQIVND, per germline (reference sequence). The CDR3 is 16 residues long. Unmatched junction bases numbered 15, after V lost 7 bases and J lost 4 bases. The CDR3 DNA reads TGTGCCAGTACCCCCTTTCGTACACAGGGGTTCTATGGCTACACCTTC. The encoded protein is CASTPFRTQGFYGYTF.

The rearrangement uses TRBV19 and TRBJ2-3; D gene ambiguous. CDR3 size: 13 residues. Germline-derived CDR1 and CDR2 are LNHDA and SQIVND (reference sequence). Trimming stripped 5 bases from V and 3 bases from J, with 9 bases between. CDR3 protein: CASSPLETDTQYF. CDR3 DNA sequence: TGTGCCAGTAGTCCCTTAGAGACAGATACGCAGTATTTT.

This clonotype was detected only a few times. The CDR3 DNA reads as TGTGCCAGCAGCTTAATCGAGGGGACTCCCTATGAGCAGTTCTTC. Translating it yields CASSLIEGTPYEQFF. The chain has TRBV7-8 and TRBJ2-1, with D maybe TRBD2 (6 bases). V lost 2 bases and J 8 bases, leaving 16 bases between the germline ends. The germline V gene has CDR1 SGHVS and CDR2 FQNEAQ. CDR3 length: 15 residues.

This sequence joins TRBV14 and TRBJ2-7; 8 bases agree with TRBD2. The CDR3 runs 20 residues. The V segment lost 4 bases and the J segment 6 bases; nucleotides outside the gene matches: 26. Germline V lookup: CDR1 SGHDN, CDR2 FVKESK. This CDR3 is CASSPGFSRVTSGLLSEQYF. CDR3 bases: TGTGCCAGCAGCCCGGGGTTTTCCAGGGTCACTAGCGGCCTTCTCTCCGAGCAGTACTTC.

This clonotype turned up a few times. The genes are TRBV15 and TRBJ1-1; the D gene is possibly TRBD1 (5 bases). In germline, CDR1 is LNHNV, CDR2 YYDKDF (reference sequence). The CDR3 loop spans 15 amino acids. V lost 5 bases and J lost 0, with 13 bases in between. The CDR3 DNA is TGTGCCACCAGCCGTAGGCCGGGACTGAACACTGAAGCTTTCTTT. The encoded protein is CATSRRPGLNTEAFF.

Only a few counts were recorded for this clonotype. This chain links TRBV5-1 with TRBJ1-1; D is unresolved. Trimming shortened V by 4 bases and J by 5 bases, and 18 bases separated the two germline ends. In germline, CDR1 is SGHRS, CDR2 YFSETQ. CDR3 length equals 15 residues. CDR3 loop: CASSPGPRDWTEAFF. The CDR3 coding sequence is TGCGCCAGCAGCCCTGGACCAAGGGATTGGACTGAAGCTTTCTTT.

This clonotype has more than one count but fewer than ten. This chain joins TRBV7-2 and TRBJ1-5; no definite D call. V was shortened by 0 bases and J by 7 bases, with 7 bases between the two germline ends. Germline loops: CDR1 SGHTA, CDR2 FQGNSA. The CDR3 is 13 residues long. CDR3: CASSLALRQPQHF. CDR3 bases: TGTGCCAGCAGCTTAGCCTTAAGGCAGCCCCAGCATTTT.

The J gene is TRBJ2-1, the V gene TRBV28; D unclear. V was shortened by 6 bases and J by 9 bases, with 15 bases between the two germline ends. Germline-derived CDR1 and CDR2 are MDHEN and SYDVKM. This CDR3 region has 13 residues. The CDR3 coding sequence is TGTGCCAGCAGCATGGGTCTCCCCCGTGAGCAGTTCTTC. Translation gives CASSMGLPREQFF. Drawing the rest from reference TRBV28 and TRBJ2-1, the complete variable domain is DVKVTQSSRYLVKRTGEKVFLECVQDMDHENMFWYRQDPGLGLRLIYFSYDVKMKEKGDIPEGYSVSREKKERFSLILESASTNQTSMYLCASSMGLPREQFFGPGTRLTVL.

In this sample, this clonotype turned up many times. The V and J genes are TRBV7-2 and TRBJ1-5; TRBD1 agrees at 7 bases. CDR1 is SGHTA, CDR2 FQGNSA, per germline. This CDR3 spans 14 amino acids. V dropped 5 bases and J dropped 5; count of bases not matched to a gene: 6. CDR3 coding DNA: TGTGCCAGCAGCCCAGGGACAGAGTATCAGCCCCAGCATTTT. This codes for CASSPGTEYQPQHF. Looking up the rest from reference TRBV7-2 and TRBJ1-5 gives the full variable domain: GAGVSQSPSNKVTEKGKDVELRCDPISGHTALYWYRQSLGQGLEFLIYFQGNSAPDKSGLPSDRFSAERTGGSVSTLTIQRTQQEDSAVYLCASSPGTEYQPQHFGDGTRLSIL.